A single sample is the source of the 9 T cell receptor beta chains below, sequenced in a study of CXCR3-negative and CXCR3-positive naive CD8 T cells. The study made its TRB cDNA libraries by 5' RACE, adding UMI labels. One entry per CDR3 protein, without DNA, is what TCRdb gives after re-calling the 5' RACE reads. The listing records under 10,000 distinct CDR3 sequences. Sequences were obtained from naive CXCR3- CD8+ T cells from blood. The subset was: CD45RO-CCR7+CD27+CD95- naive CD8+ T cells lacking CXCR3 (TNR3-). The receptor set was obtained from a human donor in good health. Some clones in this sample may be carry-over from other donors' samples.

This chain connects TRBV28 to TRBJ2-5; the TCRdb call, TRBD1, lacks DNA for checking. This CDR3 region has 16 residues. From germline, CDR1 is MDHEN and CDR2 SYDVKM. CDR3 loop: CASSSIQGAREETQYF.

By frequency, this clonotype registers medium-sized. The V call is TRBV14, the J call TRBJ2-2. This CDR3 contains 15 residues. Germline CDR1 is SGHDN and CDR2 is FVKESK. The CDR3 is CASSPSAQNTGELFF.

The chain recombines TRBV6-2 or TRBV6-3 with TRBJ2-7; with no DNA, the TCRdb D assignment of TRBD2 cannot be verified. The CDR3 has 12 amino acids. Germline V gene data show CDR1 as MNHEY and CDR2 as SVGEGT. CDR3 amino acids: CASGPAIYEQYF.

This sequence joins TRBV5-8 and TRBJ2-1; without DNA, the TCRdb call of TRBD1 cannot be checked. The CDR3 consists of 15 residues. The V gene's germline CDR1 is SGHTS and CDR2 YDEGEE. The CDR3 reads CASSFWGPSYNEQFF. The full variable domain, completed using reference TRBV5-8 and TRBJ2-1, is EAGVTQSPTHLIKTRGQQATLRCSPISGHTSVYWYQQALGLGLQFLLWYDEGEERNRGNFPPRFSGRQFPNYSSELNVNALELEDSALYLCASSFWGPSYNEQFFGPGTRLTVL.

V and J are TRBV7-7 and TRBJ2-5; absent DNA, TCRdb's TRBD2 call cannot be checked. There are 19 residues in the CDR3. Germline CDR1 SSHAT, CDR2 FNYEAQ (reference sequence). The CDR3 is CASSLARTSGRGSGETQYF.

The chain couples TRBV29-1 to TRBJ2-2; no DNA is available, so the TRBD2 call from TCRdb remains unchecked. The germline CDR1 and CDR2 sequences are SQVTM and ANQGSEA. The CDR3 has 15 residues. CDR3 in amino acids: CSVEMGTANTGELFF.

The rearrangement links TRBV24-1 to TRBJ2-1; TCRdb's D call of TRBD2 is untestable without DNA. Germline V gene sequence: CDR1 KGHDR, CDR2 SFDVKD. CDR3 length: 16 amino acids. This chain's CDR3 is CATSDPLAGEYNEQFF.

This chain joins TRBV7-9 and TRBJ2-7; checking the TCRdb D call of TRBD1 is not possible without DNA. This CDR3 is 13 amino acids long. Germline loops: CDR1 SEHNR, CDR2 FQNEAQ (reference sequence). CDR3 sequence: CASSWGGTYEQYF. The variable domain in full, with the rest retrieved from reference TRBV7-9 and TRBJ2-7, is DTGVSQNPRHKITKRGQNVTFRCDPISEHNRLYWYRQTLGQGPEFLTYFQNEAQLEKSRLLSDRFSAERPKGSFSTLEIQRTEQGDSAMYLCASSWGGTYEQYFGPGTRLTVT.

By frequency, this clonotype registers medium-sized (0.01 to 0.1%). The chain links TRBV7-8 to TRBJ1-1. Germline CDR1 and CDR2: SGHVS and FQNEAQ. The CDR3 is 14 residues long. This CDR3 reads CASSRDADGTEAFF.